This T cell receptor (beta chain) was found in a study of PD-L1 blockade in urothelial cancer. Overall study: The study started patients on atezolizumab at some point between 2014 and 2016, giving 1,200 mg intravenously every 3 weeks. T cell content in blood samples showed a median of 141,255. At 3 weeks after treatment start (second dose) and again at 6 weeks, blood was analyzed.

Time point denoted: peripheral blood 6 weeks after treatment start. There were between 1 and 8 samples from each patient, taken pretreatment and on-treatment. The table lists this clone with a count of one. CDR1 and CDR2 from the germline V gene are PRHDT and FYEKMQ (reference sequence). The CDR3 runs 14 residues. Trimming took 1 base from V and 7 from J, leaving 10 bases between them. TCRdb's table, derived via immunoSEQ multiplex PCR, lists solely in-frame clones and lacks some. In the table there are about 45,000 clones, around 80% of which are singletons. This specimen was PBMCs, taken around atezolizumab (anti-PD-L1) treatment. V gene TRBV13 combines with J gene TRBJ1-4; D not resolved. This receptor was identified in a man in his sixties with urothelial cancer. The CDR3 nucleotides are TGTGCCAGCAGCTTAGCGGGGTCTGGTGAAAAACTGTTTTTT. Residues: CASSLAGSGEKLFF.